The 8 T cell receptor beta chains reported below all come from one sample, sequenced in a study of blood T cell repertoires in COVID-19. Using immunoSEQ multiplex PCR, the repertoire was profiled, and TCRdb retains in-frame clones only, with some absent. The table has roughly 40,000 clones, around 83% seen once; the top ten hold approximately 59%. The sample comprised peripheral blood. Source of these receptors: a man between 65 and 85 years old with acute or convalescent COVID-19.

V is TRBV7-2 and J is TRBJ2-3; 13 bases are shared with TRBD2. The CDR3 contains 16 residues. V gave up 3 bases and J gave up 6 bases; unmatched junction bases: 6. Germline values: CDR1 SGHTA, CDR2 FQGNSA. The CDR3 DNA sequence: TGTGCCAGCAGCTTCACTAGCGGGGGGGCCGTTGATACGCAGTATTTT. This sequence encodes CASSFTSGGAVDTQYF.

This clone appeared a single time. This CDR3 is CASSPGDRTYEQYF. The CDR3 nucleotides are TGTGCCAGCAGTCCTGGGGACAGAACCTACGAGCAGTACTTC. This chain uses TRBV6-5 with TRBJ2-7; 7 bases match TRBD1. With 5 bases clipped from V and 2 bases from J, the junction kept 6 bases outside the gene matches. CDR3 size: 14 residues. CDR1 and CDR2 (germline): MNHEY, SVGAGI.

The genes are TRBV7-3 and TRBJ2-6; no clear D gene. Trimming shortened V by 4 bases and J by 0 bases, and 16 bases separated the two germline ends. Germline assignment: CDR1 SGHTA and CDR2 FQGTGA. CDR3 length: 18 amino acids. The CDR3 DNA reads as TGTGCCAGCAGCTACCCCCGAAGCCATAGCTCTGGGGCCAACGTCCTGACTTTC. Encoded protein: CASSYPRSHSSGANVLTF.

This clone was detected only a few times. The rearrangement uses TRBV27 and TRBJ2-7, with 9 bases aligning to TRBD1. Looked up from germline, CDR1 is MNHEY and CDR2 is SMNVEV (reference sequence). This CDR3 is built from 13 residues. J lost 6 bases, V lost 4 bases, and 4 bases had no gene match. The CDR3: CASSWDREGEQYF. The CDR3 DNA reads TGTGCCAGCAGTTGGGACAGGGAGGGCGAGCAGTACTTC.

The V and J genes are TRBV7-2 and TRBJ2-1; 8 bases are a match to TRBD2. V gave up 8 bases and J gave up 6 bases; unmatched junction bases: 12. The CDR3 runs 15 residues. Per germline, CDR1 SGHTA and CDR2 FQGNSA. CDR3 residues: CASSLSGGNFNEQFF. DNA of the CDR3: TGTGCCAGCTCCCTGAGCGGGGGAAACTTCAATGAGCAGTTCTTC.

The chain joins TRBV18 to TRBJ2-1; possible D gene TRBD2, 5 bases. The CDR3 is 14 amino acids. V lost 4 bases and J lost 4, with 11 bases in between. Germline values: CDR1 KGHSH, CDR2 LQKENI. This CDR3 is CASSRSTSYNEQFF. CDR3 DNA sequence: TGTGCCAGCTCACGAAGCACTAGTTACAATGAGCAGTTCTTC.

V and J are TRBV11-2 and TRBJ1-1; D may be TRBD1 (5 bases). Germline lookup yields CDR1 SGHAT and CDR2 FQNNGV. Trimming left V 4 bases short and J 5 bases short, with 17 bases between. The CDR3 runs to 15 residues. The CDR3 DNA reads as TGTGCCAGCAGCTCCTGGGACTTTGGGGGGACTGAAGCTTTCTTT. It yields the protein CASSSWDFGGTEAFF. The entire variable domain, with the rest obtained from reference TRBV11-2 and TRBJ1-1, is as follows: EAGVAQSPRYKIIEKRQSVAFWCNPISGHATLYWYQQILGQGPKLLIQFQNNGVVDDSQLPKDRFSAERLKGVDSTLKIQPAKLEDSAVYLCASSSWDFGGTEAFFGQGTRLTVV.

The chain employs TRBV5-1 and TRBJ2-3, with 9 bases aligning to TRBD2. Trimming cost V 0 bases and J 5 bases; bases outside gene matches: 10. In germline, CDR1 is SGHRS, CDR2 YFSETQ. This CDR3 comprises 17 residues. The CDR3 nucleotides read TGCGCCAGCAGCTTGGTAGGCGCGGGGGGGGCACAAGATACGCAGTATTTT. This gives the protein CASSLVGAGGAQDTQYF.